What follows are 19 T cell receptor beta chains derived from one specimen sequenced in a study of T cell responses to AZD1222 COVID-19 vaccine. The table came from immunoSEQ multiplex PCR; TCRdb's copy has only in-frame clones and leaves some out. The sample records approximately 60,000 clones, 84% being singletons. Sequenced here: peripheral blood, sampled on day 0 of AZD1222 vaccination. These receptors were taken from an adult in good health.

The chain links TRBV4-1 to TRBJ2-2; D uncertain. The germline V gene has CDR1 MGHRA and CDR2 YSYEKL. CDR3 length: 14 amino acids. V shed 5 bases and J shed 6 bases, with 13 bases lying between them. CDR3 in amino acids: CASSSWIGSGELFF. CDR3 coding DNA: TGCGCCAGCAGCTCGTGGATTGGATCCGGGGAGCTGTTTTTT.

The genes are TRBV4-1 and TRBJ2-1; 8 nucleotides agree with TRBD1. Germline CDR1 reads MGHRA; CDR2 reads YSYEKL. V lost 2 bases, J lost 3 bases, and 0 bases stayed unmatched. This CDR3 is 14 amino acids long. The DNA for the CDR3 is TGCGCCAGCAGCCAAACAGGGGGCTACAATGAGCAGTTCTTC. Residues: CASSQTGGYNEQFF.

This chain uses TRBV11-1 with TRBJ2-7; D unresolved. CDR3 length equals 15 residues. The ends were cut back, 1 base at V and 0 bases at J, with 10 bases in the middle. The germline gives CDR1 SGHAT, CDR2 FQDESV (reference sequence). The CDR3 spells CASSLVLASSYEQYF. CDR3 sequence (DNA): TGTGCCAGCAGCTTAGTGCTCGCTAGCTCCTACGAGCAGTACTTC.

This clone was seen once. The DNA of the CDR3 is TGTGCCAGCAGCTTGGATCAGGTTAAGCAGTACTTC. Translated, it gives CASSLDQVKQYF. The chain has TRBV5-4 and TRBJ2-7; D is uncertain. Germline V lookup: CDR1 SGHNT, CDR2 YYREEE (reference sequence). CDR3 length equals 12 residues. V lost 0 bases to trimming and J lost 8 bases, with 9 bases between them.

The chain has TRBV19 and TRBJ1-5; TRBD1 matches at 8 bases. V was pared by 5 bases and J by 3 bases, with 12 bases of the junction left unmatched. This CDR3 region has 17 residues. Germline V gives CDR1 LNHDA, CDR2 SQIVND (reference sequence). CDR3 region: CASSLSSGTGYNQPQHF. The CDR3, as DNA: TGTGCCAGTAGTCTTAGCTCCGGGACAGGATACAATCAGCCCCAGCATTTT.

V and J are TRBV2 and TRBJ2-1, with D maybe TRBD1 (5 bases). V was clipped by 7 bases and J by 7 bases, with 11 bases between them. The length of the CDR3 is 12 residues. CDR1 and CDR2 from the germline V gene are SNHLY and FYNNEI. The CDR3 protein is CASNPGFNEQFF. In DNA, the CDR3 is TGTGCCAGCAACCCAGGGTTTAATGAGCAGTTCTTC.

In this sample, this clone turned up once. V is TRBV5-5 and J is TRBJ2-7; no firm D call. The CDR3 sequence is 13 residues long. Trimming took 5 bases from V and 0 from J, leaving 9 bases between them. CDR1 and CDR2 (germline): SGHKS, YYEKEE (reference sequence). CDR3 in DNA: TGTGCCAGCAGAATTGGCTCCTCCTACGAGCAGTACTTC. Translated: CASRIGSSYEQYF.

J is TRBJ1-4 and V is TRBV19; D gene uncertain. From germline, CDR1 is LNHDA and CDR2 SQIVND (reference sequence). The CDR3 consists of 15 residues. Trimming stripped 3 bases from V and 6 bases from J, with 14 bases between. The CDR3 spells CASSIGNAGYEKLFF. Written as DNA, the CDR3 is TGTGCCAGTAGTATCGGGAACGCCGGGTATGAAAAACTGTTTTTT. The full variable domain, rest sourced from reference TRBV19 and TRBJ1-4, is DGGITQSPKYLFRKEGQNVTLSCEQNLNHDAMYWYRQDPGQGLRLIYYSQIVNDFQKGDIAEGYSVSREKKESFPLTVTSAQKNPTAFYLCASSIGNAGYEKLFFGSGTQLSVL.

CDR3 DNA: TGCCGGGTAGCGGGAGAAGAGACCCAGTACTTC. It is translated as CRVAGEETQYF. The V call is TRBV20-1, the J call TRBJ2-5; 9 bases fit TRBD2. There are 11 residues in the CDR3. Germline V CDR1 and CDR2: DFQATT, SNEGSKA (reference sequence).

The chain combines TRBV29-1 with TRBJ2-5, with D uncertain. Trimming left V 3 bases short and J 2 bases short, with 7 bases between. Germline values: CDR1 SQVTM, CDR2 ANQGSEA. The CDR3 is 12 residues long. Written as DNA, the CDR3 is TGCAGCGTTGACAGGCAGCAAGAGACCCAGTACTTC. It yields the protein CSVDRQQETQYF.

This sequence joins TRBV6-1 and TRBJ1-2; D not resolved. CDR1 and CDR2 (germline): MNHNS, SASEGT. The CDR3 has 13 amino acids. Between the trimmed V and J ends, which lost 2 bases and 5 bases, there was a span of 9 bases. This chain's CDR3 is CASSEMGSYGYTF. The CDR3 DNA follows: TGTGCCAGCAGTGAAATGGGGAGTTATGGCTACACCTTC.

This sequence joins TRBV7-2 and TRBJ1-4; 10 nucleotides agree with TRBD1. This CDR3 contains 16 residues. The J segment lost 7 bases and the V segment lost 3 bases, leaving 8 bases of the junction unmatched. Germline V gene sequence: CDR1 SGHTA, CDR2 FQGNSA. The CDR3 reads CASSFTAGQGREKLFF. The CDR3 region has the DNA TGTGCCAGCAGCTTTACGGCGGGACAGGGGCGTGAAAAACTGTTTTTT.

The table lists this clone with a few counts. The chain couples TRBV28 to TRBJ1-1; weak D call: TRBD1 (5 bases). Trimming shortened V by 6 bases and J by 0 bases, and 14 bases separated the two germline ends. Germline V gene lookup returns CDR1 MDHEN and CDR2 SYDVKM. The CDR3 length is 15 residues. The CDR3 here is CASRTGDGVNTEAFF. CDR3 DNA sequence: TGTGCCAGCAGGACTGGGGACGGGGTGAACACTGAAGCTTTCTTT.

V usage is TRBV11-2 and J usage is TRBJ2-1, with TRBD2 as a possible D gene (5 bases). Per germline, CDR1 SGHAT and CDR2 FQNNGV. Trimming took 3 bases from V and 7 from J, leaving 16 bases between them. The CDR3 sequence is 15 residues long. CDR3 residues: CASSFGGWDGNEQFF. The CDR3 nucleotides are TGTGCCAGCAGCTTTGGAGGTTGGGATGGTAATGAGCAGTTCTTC.

This sequence joins TRBV24-1 and TRBJ2-7; unclear D gene. There are 16 residues in the CDR3. V was trimmed by 2 bases and J by 3 bases, leaving 16 bases between them. Germline V CDR1 and CDR2: KGHDR, SFDVKD. CDR3 amino acids: CATSDSSLGQSYEQYF. CDR3 DNA sequence: TGTGCCACCAGTGATTCGTCGCTAGGCCAAAGCTACGAGCAGTACTTC.

This clone was seen a single time. CDR3 sequence: CASSSRNSPLHF. CDR3 coding DNA: TGTGCCAGCAGCTCCCGCAATTCACCCCTCCACTTT. The chain combines TRBV7-3 with TRBJ1-6; D not resolved. Trimming left V 4 bases short and J 7 bases short, with 5 bases between. Germline V gives CDR1 SGHTA, CDR2 FQGTGA. CDR3 size: 12 residues.

The gene calls are TRBV12-5 and TRBJ2-7, with D unclear. Looked up from germline, CDR1 is LGHNT and CDR2 is FRNRAP. V was shortened by 6 bases and J by 4 bases, with 4 bases between the two germline ends. There are 10 residues in the CDR3. The CDR3 loop is CASGGYEQYF. CDR3 nucleotides: TGTGCTAGTGGGGGATACGAGCAGTACTTC.

J is TRBJ2-3 and V is TRBV7-2; either TRBD1 or TRBD2 may supply D (5 bases each). This CDR3 is 14 amino acids long. The germline V gene encodes CDR1 SGHTA and CDR2 FQGNSA. Deletions cut 3 bases from V and 0 bases from J, with 7 bases between. This CDR3 reads CASSLGTSTDTQYF. CDR3 sequence (DNA): TGTGCCAGCAGCTTGGGGACGAGCACAGATACGCAGTATTTT.

The gene calls are TRBV5-4 and TRBJ1-2; no firm D call. Trimming left V 0 bases short and J 8 bases short, with 23 bases between. Germline CDR1 reads SGHNT; CDR2 reads YYREEE (reference sequence). This CDR3 contains 17 residues. Written as DNA, the CDR3 is TGTGCCAGCAGCTTGGTAGGGCCCCATTTTCGACCGGGCGGCTACACCTTC. It codes for CASSLVGPHFRPGGYTF.